This T cell receptor (beta chain) is drawn from a study of CD8 T cells in Susac syndrome. This clonotype was detected once. The patients serving as multiple sclerosis controls were treatment-naive. They had stable or active relapsing-remitting disease and fulfilled revised McDonald criteria. Isolation of CD8+ and CD4+ T cells was performed negatively, whereas enrichment of TEMRA cells was done by FACS. Random hexamers served to reverse transcribe about 0.5 to 1 ug RNA. immunoSEQ multiplex PCR amplified TCR beta CDR3 across 54 Vbeta, 13 Jbeta. MiXCR, run by TCRdb on the immunoSEQ multiplex PCR reads, gives a single entry per CDR3 protein. This table has about 430,000 distinct CDR3 sequences, around 85% appearing once. This CDR3 is built from 14 residues. Germline loops: CDR1 GTSNPN, CDR2 SVGIG (reference sequence). The junction had 9 bases not matched to a gene; V was cut back by 4 bases and J by 6 bases.

The clonotype originates from a human donor with multiple sclerosis. The sample taken for sequencing was CD8+ T cells from PBMCs. The V gene is TRBV30, the J gene TRBJ1-2; 9 positions match TRBD1. CDR3 loop: CAWTSGTGMDGYTF. In DNA, the CDR3 is TGTGCCTGGACCTCCGGGACAGGGATGGATGGCTACACCTTC.